This T cell receptor beta chain was recovered during a study of T cell repertoires in cytomegalovirus infection. The wider study: A matching HLA type, together with CMV infection, was signaled by public TCR beta signatures. The study's findings and limits: In two of eight donors, the top clonotype was HLA-C-restricted CMV-specific.

Notes on this clonotype: The antigen remains undetermined.

TCRdb fed the reads into MiXCR, producing one record per CDR3 protein. This table holds roughly 78,000 distinct CDR3 sequences, around 42% found once. There are 17 residues in the CDR3. Per germline, CDR1 MNHNS and CDR2 SASEGT. V was shortened by 6 bases and J by 2 bases, with 22 bases between the two germline ends. The chain recombines TRBV6-1 with TRBJ2-5; possibly TRBD2 for D (6 bases). The origin of this receptor is a human donor in good health (CMV status not recorded). Some clones in this sample may be carry-over from other donors' samples. Sequences were derived from CD8+ T cells from cultured PBMCs, sampled from culture after CMV antigen stimulation. As DNA, the CDR3 is TGTGCCAGCAGCGCATACCACGGGACTTACCTTCAAGAGACCCAGTACTTC. Protein sequence: CASSAYHGTYLQETQYF.